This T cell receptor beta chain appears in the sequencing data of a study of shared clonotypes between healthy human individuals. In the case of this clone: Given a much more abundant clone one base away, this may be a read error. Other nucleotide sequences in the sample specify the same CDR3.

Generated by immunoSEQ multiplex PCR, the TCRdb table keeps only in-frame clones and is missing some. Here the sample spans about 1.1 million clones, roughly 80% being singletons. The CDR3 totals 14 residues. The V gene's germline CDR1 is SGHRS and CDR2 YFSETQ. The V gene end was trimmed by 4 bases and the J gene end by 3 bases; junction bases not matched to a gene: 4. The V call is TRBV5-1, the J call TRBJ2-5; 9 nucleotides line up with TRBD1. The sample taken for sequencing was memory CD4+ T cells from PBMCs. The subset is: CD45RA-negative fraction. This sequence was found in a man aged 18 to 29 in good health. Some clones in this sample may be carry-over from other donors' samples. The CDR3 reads CASSPRTGEETQYF. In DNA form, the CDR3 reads TGCGCCAGCAGCCCACGGACAGGGGAAGAGACCCAGTACTTC.